A single sample gave rise to the 29 T cell receptor beta chains below, sequenced in a study of T-cell memory formation after mild COVID-19. A single record per CDR3 protein comes from TCRdb applying MiXCR to the 5' RACE reads. The sample holds approximately 240,000 distinct CDR3 sequences; roughly 15% are singletons and the top ten take approximately 3.5%. Material for sequencing was PBMCs or a T cell subset sorted from them (not recorded which). The receptors were sampled from a man between 18 and 35 years old who had mild COVID-19 (a few samples of this study predate the infection). Cell type and time point are not known.

This clonotype showed up just a few times. This CDR3 is CASSFGRHTEAFF. CDR3 nucleotides: TGCGCCAGCAGTTTCGGACGCCACACTGAAGCTTTCTTT. The chain employs TRBV4-3 and TRBJ1-1; D gene unclear. CDR1 LGHNA and CDR2 YSLEER come from the germline V gene. The V end lost 6 bases, the J end lost 3 bases, and 11 bases lay between the germline ends. This CDR3 has 13 residues.

This clonotype is medium-sized. V gene TRBV12-3 or TRBV12-4 combines with J gene TRBJ2-2; D gene unclear. Trimming shortened V by 1 base and J by 4 bases, and 7 bases separated the two germline ends. There are 14 residues in the CDR3. The CDR3 sequence: CASSLGASTGELFF. The CDR3 DNA reads as TGTGCCAGCAGTTTAGGTGCCAGCACCGGGGAGCTGTTTTTT.

This clonotype turned up a few times. The gene calls are TRBV9 and TRBJ2-3; TRBD2 matches at 9 bases. The CDR3 totals 16 residues. V gave up 4 bases and J gave up 3 bases; unmatched junction bases: 9. Germline assignment: CDR1 SGDLS and CDR2 YYNGEE. The chain's CDR3 is CASSPGPAGGTDTQYF. The CDR3 bases are TGTGCCAGCAGCCCAGGACCAGCGGGGGGTACAGATACGCAGTATTTT.

This clonotype has more than one count but fewer than ten. The chain carries TRBV5-1 and TRBJ2-2, with D tentatively TRBD1 (6 bases). Trimming took 6 bases from V and 3 from J, leaving 15 bases between them. The CDR3 is made up of 15 amino acids. The germline gives CDR1 SGHRS, CDR2 YFSETQ. CDR3 sequence reads: CASNPAGAYTGELFF. The CDR3 region has the DNA TGCGCCAGCAACCCGGCAGGGGCTTACACCGGGGAGCTGTTTTTT.

This clonotype was observed a few times. V and J are TRBV4-3 and TRBJ1-1; D possibly corresponds to TRBD1 (5 bases). V was clipped by 0 bases and J by 4 bases, with 9 bases between them. The CDR3 runs to 14 residues. Germline V gives CDR1 LGHNA, CDR2 YSLEER. In DNA form, the CDR3 reads TGCGCCAGCAGCCAAGAAGGCAGGGCCACTGAAGCTTTCTTT. This codes for CASSQEGRATEAFF.

The sample holds a few counts of this clonotype. The V call is TRBV6-5, the J call TRBJ1-3, with a tentative D call TRBD1 (5 bases). The CDR3 is 16 amino acids. V lost 2 bases, J lost 2 bases, and 13 bases lay in between. Germline lookup yields CDR1 MNHEY and CDR2 SVGAGI. This CDR3 is CASSYGTVRAGNTIYF. CDR3 DNA sequence: TGTGCCAGCAGTTACGGGACGGTCAGGGCTGGAAACACCATATATTTT.

V usage is TRBV5-1 and J usage is TRBJ1-4, with TRBD1 matching over 9 bases. CDR3 length: 14 residues. The V gene end was trimmed by 4 bases and the J gene end by 7 bases; junction bases not matched to a gene: 5. Germline V gives CDR1 SGHRS, CDR2 YFSETQ. The DNA of the CDR3 is TGCGCCAGCAGCATAGGGACAGGGACTGAAAAACTGTTTTTT. Amino acids: CASSIGTGTEKLFF.

The sample holds a few counts of this clonotype. The chain recombines TRBV6-1 with TRBJ2-5; 8 bases are a match to TRBD2. Germline-derived CDR1 and CDR2 are MNHNS and SASEGT. CDR3 size: 14 residues. V lost 7 bases and J lost 4; bases outside the gene matches: 8. In DNA form, the CDR3 reads TGTGCCAGCACCCAAACGGGGGGGCCAGAGACCCAGTACTTC. As protein: CASTQTGGPETQYF.

This clonotype has ten or more counts. The CDR3 protein is CAISERDNEKLFF. The DNA of the CDR3 is TGTGCCATCAGTGAGAGGGATAATGAAAAACTGTTTTTT. This rearrangement joins TRBV10-3 to TRBJ1-4; D gene uncertain. Germline V gene sequence: CDR1 ENHRY, CDR2 SYGVKD. The CDR3 is 13 residues long. V lost 2 bases, J lost 4 bases, and 5 bases lay in between.

A few counts support this clonotype. The chain links TRBV4-1 to TRBJ1-2, with 9 bases that match TRBD1. The V gene end was trimmed by 4 bases and the J gene end by 4 bases; junction bases not matched to a gene: 10. Germline CDR1 and CDR2: MGHRA and YSYEKL. The CDR3 sequence is 16 residues long. The CDR3 is CASSLRGRGQGYGYTF. The DNA for the CDR3 is TGCGCCAGCAGCCTCCGCGGCCGGGGACAGGGCTATGGCTACACCTTC.

The rearrangement uses TRBV24-1 and TRBJ1-2; tentative D call: TRBD1 (5 bases). V was pared by 4 bases and J by 14 bases, with 25 bases between. The CDR3 is made up of 15 amino acids. CDR1 KGHDR and CDR2 SFDVKD come from the germline V gene. CDR3 residues: CATSDPGRLPYMLTF. The CDR3 DNA sequence: TGTGCCACCAGTGACCCGGGACGGCTCCCATATATGTTGACCTTC.

This clonotype was found many times. The chain recombines TRBV12-3 or TRBV12-4 with TRBJ2-5; D is undetermined. V was shortened by 6 bases and J by 5 bases, with 13 bases between the two germline ends. CDR3 length equals 13 residues. CDR3 amino acids: CASSPWVGETQYF. In DNA form, the CDR3 reads TGTGCCAGCAGCCCCTGGGTGGGGGAGACCCAGTACTTC.

V is TRBV18 and J is TRBJ2-4; D is perhaps TRBD1 (5 bases). The length of the CDR3 is 14 residues. Trimming stripped 3 bases from V and 3 bases from J, with 9 bases between. Germline V lookup: CDR1 KGHSH, CDR2 LQKENI. CDR3 sequence reads: CASSPRVGKNIQYF. The CDR3 region has the DNA TGTGCCAGCTCACCCAGGGTTGGCAAAAACATTCAGTACTTC.

This clonotype was recorded a few times. This rearrangement joins TRBV9 to TRBJ1-2, with D possibly TRBD1 on 5 matching bases. Germline CDR1 SGDLS, CDR2 YYNGEE. V dropped 0 bases and J dropped 4 bases, with 13 bases sitting between them. CDR3 length equals 15 residues. CDR3 sequence: CASSVGPGVPYGYTF. Written as DNA, the CDR3 is TGTGCCAGCAGCGTAGGTCCGGGGGTCCCCTATGGCTACACCTTC. Using reference TRBV9 and TRBJ1-2 for the parts outside the CDR3, the full variable domain is DSGVTQTPKHLITATGQRVTLRCSPRSGDLSVYWYQQSLDQGLQFLIQYYNGEERAKGNILERFSAQQFPDLHSELNLSSLELGDSALYFCASSVGPGVPYGYTFGSGTRLTVV.

The chain has TRBV12-3 or TRBV12-4 and TRBJ1-3; 7 bases are a match to TRBD1. The V and J ends lost 6 bases and 2 bases, in that order; junction bases with no gene match: 1. CDR3 length: 13 residues. CDR3 sequence reads: CASRDRAGNTIYF. CDR3 DNA: TGTGCCAGCAGAGACAGGGCTGGAAACACCATATATTTT.

This clonotype was observed a handful of times. The V and J genes are TRBV7-2 and TRBJ1-1; D not resolved. The CDR3 runs to 14 residues. CDR1 and CDR2 (germline): SGHTA, FQGNSA. Between the trimmed V and J ends, which lost 6 bases and 3 bases, there was a span of 14 bases. CDR3: CASSSQLAYTEAFF. The CDR3 DNA sequence: TGTGCCAGCAGTTCCCAACTTGCTTACACTGAAGCTTTCTTT. Together with reference TRBV7-2 and TRBJ1-1, the CDR3 gives the full variable domain: GAGVSQSPSNKVTEKGKDVELRCDPISGHTALYWYRQSLGQGLEFLIYFQGNSAPDKSGLPSDRFSAERTGGSVSTLTIQRTQQEDSAVYLCASSSQLAYTEAFFGQGTRLTVV.

The chain employs TRBV10-3 and TRBJ1-1; D is ambiguous. The V gene's germline CDR1 is ENHRY and CDR2 SYGVKD. CDR3 length equals 14 residues. V was trimmed by 1 base and J by 4 bases, leaving 10 bases between them. The DNA for the CDR3 is TGTGCCATCAGTGAGTGGGTGGAGGGCACTGAAGCTTTCTTT. Translation: CAISEWVEGTEAFF.

This chain uses TRBV7-2 with TRBJ1-6; D may be TRBD1 (5 bases). The germline gives CDR1 SGHTA, CDR2 FQGNSA. This CDR3 is 17 amino acids long. V was cut by 5 bases and J by 9 bases, with 23 bases left in between. CDR3 residues: CASSPAVGVRRGSPLHF. DNA of the CDR3: TGTGCCAGCAGCCCCGCCGTTGGGGTGAGGAGGGGTTCACCCCTCCACTTT.

V gene TRBV6-5 combines with J gene TRBJ2-3; D unclear. Trimming left V 6 bases short and J 6 bases short, with 7 bases between. This CDR3 has 11 residues. From germline, CDR1 is MNHEY and CDR2 SVGAGI. The CDR3 here is CASRTADTQYF. The DNA of the CDR3 is TGTGCCAGCAGGACGGCGGATACGCAGTATTTT.

This clonotype has ten or more counts. The genes are TRBV6-5 and TRBJ1-5, with TRBD1 identical over 8 bases. J gave up 7 bases and V 2 bases, and 7 bases lay outside the gene matches. The CDR3 runs 15 residues. In germline, CDR1 is MNHEY, CDR2 SVGAGI. Written as DNA, the CDR3 is TGTGCCAGCAGTTACAGGGGGACAGGTGGGCAGCCCCAGCATTTT. It translates to CASSYRGTGGQPQHF.

This clonotype was picked up a small number of times. The chain links TRBV18 to TRBJ1-2; no clear D gene. Germline assignment: CDR1 KGHSH and CDR2 LQKENI. The V gene lost 2 bases and the J gene lost 2 bases, with 9 bases spanning the gap. The CDR3 runs to 14 residues. The CDR3 spells CASSPSRSNYGYTF. CDR3 coding DNA: TGTGCCAGCTCACCATCGCGATCAAACTATGGCTACACCTTC.

This sequence joins TRBV7-2 and TRBJ2-3, with D tentatively TRBD1 (7 bases). Germline lookup yields CDR1 SGHTA and CDR2 FQGNSA. Trimming stripped 0 bases from V and 4 bases from J, with 17 bases between. The CDR3 loop spans 17 amino acids. DNA of the CDR3: TGTGCCAGCAGCTTAGCTCCCAGCGGAGGGGGCGCAGATACGCAGTATTTT. Translating gives CASSLAPSGGGADTQYF.

The chain combines TRBV7-2 with TRBJ2-3; maybe TRBD2 (6 bases). The CDR3 is 13 amino acids. CDR1 SGHTA and CDR2 FQGNSA come from the germline V gene. V lost 11 bases to trimming and J lost 4 bases, with 16 bases between them. CDR3 amino acids: CASRRDPPDTQYF. As DNA, the CDR3 is TGTGCCTCGCGGCGGGACCCCCCAGATACGCAGTATTTT.

The V call is TRBV5-1, the J call TRBJ1-2; D is ambiguous. This CDR3 region has 13 residues. Germline V lookup: CDR1 SGHRS, CDR2 YFSETQ. With 1 base removed from V and 8 bases from J, the gap between germline ends came to 12 bases. The CDR3 region is CASSLFLAGGYTF. Here the CDR3 DNA reads TGCGCCAGCAGCTTGTTTCTGGCAGGCGGCTACACCTTC. The full variable domain, its missing parts supplied by reference TRBV5-1 and TRBJ1-2, is KAGVTQTPRYLIKTRGQQVTLSCSPISGHRSVSWYQQTPGQGLQFLFEYFSETQRNKGNFPGRFSGRQFSNSRSEMNVSTLELGDSALYLCASSLFLAGGYTFGSGTRLTVV.

This chain uses TRBV10-3 with TRBJ1-1; D ambiguous. The V end was cut by 0 bases, the J end by 12 bases, with 14 bases between. Germline loops: CDR1 ENHRY, CDR2 SYGVKD. The CDR3 length is 13 residues. DNA for the CDR3: TGTGCCATCAGTGAGTCAGGAGGGCTCGGAACTTTCTTT. It yields the protein CAISESGGLGTFF.

The chain combines TRBV15 with TRBJ2-3, with D unclear. Germline CDR1 and CDR2: LNHNV and YYDKDF (reference sequence). This CDR3 is 14 amino acids long. Deletions cut 0 bases from V and 2 bases from J, with 6 bases between. The CDR3 sequence is CATSRDPFTDTQYF. CDR3 coding DNA: TGTGCCACCAGCAGAGATCCATTCACAGATACGCAGTATTTT.

The chain links TRBV5-1 to TRBJ1-1, with D possibly being TRBD1 (6 bases). Germline V CDR1 and CDR2: SGHRS, YFSETQ. The ends were cut back, 3 bases at V and 5 bases at J, with 20 bases in the middle. There are 16 residues in the CDR3. CDR3 DNA: TGCGCCAGCAGCTCGACTACAGGGCGAAAATCTACTGAAGCTTTCTTT. This gives the protein CASSSTTGRKSTEAFF.

This clonotype was found many times. The V and J genes are TRBV4-3 and TRBJ2-7; 13 positions match TRBD2. Germline CDR1 reads LGHNA; CDR2 reads YSLEER. V lost 4 bases and J lost 3; bases outside the gene matches: 3. There are 15 residues in the CDR3. CDR3 coding DNA: TGCGCCAGCAGCCGGGGGACTAGCGGGGACTACGAGCAGTACTTC. This translates into CASSRGTSGDYEQYF.

In its sample, this clonotype ranks as medium-sized (0.01 to 0.1%). The chain is built from TRBV4-2 and TRBJ2-6; TRBD2 aligns across 11 bases. CDR3 size: 17 residues. Germline-derived CDR1 and CDR2 are LGHNA and YNFKEQ. The V and J ends lost 5 bases and 0 bases, in that order; junction bases with no gene match: 3. This CDR3 reads CASSSSGGASGANVLTF. The CDR3 coding sequence is TGTGCCAGCAGCAGTAGCGGGGGGGCCTCTGGGGCCAACGTCCTGACTTTC.